These 18 T cell receptor beta chains were all obtained from the same sample, sequenced in a study of blood T cell repertoires in COVID-19 (TCRdb year 2020). Libraries came from the immunoSEQ multiplex PCR assay. This immuneACCESS table, as held by TCRdb, lists in-frame sequences with V and J called but not all clones. Of the missing ones, under half trace to an unresolved V gene in checked studies; the others have no known cause. This sample gives about 180,000 clones in total; about 86% of them show up just once. The top ten constitute more than 7.5% of the sample. The sample comprised peripheral blood. Receptors were obtained from a man aged 50-59 years with active or convalescent COVID-19.

This chain connects TRBV10-1 to TRBJ1-6; D is ambiguous. The germline CDR1 and CDR2 sequences are WNHNN and SYGVQD (reference sequence). Trimming stripped 3 bases from V and 7 bases from J, with 7 bases between. This CDR3 is 13 amino acids long. CDR3 nucleotide sequence: TGCGCCAGCAGTGAAACGCGAAATTCACCCCTCCACTTT. This encodes CASSETRNSPLHF.

The sample holds a few counts of this clone. The V call is TRBV10-3, the J call TRBJ2-3; D is ambiguous. This CDR3 is built from 10 residues. V shed 8 bases and J shed 5 bases, with 5 bases lying between them. In germline, CDR1 is ENHRY, CDR2 SYGVKD. The CDR3 is CAIGLDTQYF. DNA of the CDR3: TGTGCCATCGGGCTAGATACGCAGTATTTT.

This clone has a single count. This chain uses TRBV6-2 or TRBV6-3 with TRBJ1-1; tentative D call: TRBD1 (5 bases). V was cut by 5 bases and J by 1 base, with 14 bases left in between. CDR1 and CDR2 (germline): MNHEY, SVGEGT. The CDR3 covers 15 residues. As DNA, the CDR3 is TGTGCCAGCAGTCCCCACCAGGGAGGGAACACTGAAGCTTTCTTT. Its protein is CASSPHQGGNTEAFF.

Only one count was recorded for this clone. The chain recombines TRBV30 with TRBJ2-7; 9 bases match TRBD1. The trim removed 0 bases at V and 4 bases at J, leaving 4 bases unmatched. Germline lookup yields CDR1 GTSNPN and CDR2 SVGIG (reference sequence). The CDR3 is 14 amino acids. The CDR3 DNA is TGTGCCTGGAGTGTACGGGACAGGGAATACGAGCAGTACTTC. Translating gives CAWSVRDREYEQYF.

This clone was observed a single time. The chain is built from TRBV11-3 and TRBJ2-7, with D maybe TRBD2 (6 bases). This CDR3 is 12 amino acids long. Deletions cut 4 bases from V and 7 bases from J, with 11 bases between. Germline-derived CDR1 and CDR2 are SGHNT and YENEEA. The CDR3 protein is CASSYRGNEQYF. In DNA, the CDR3 is TGTGCCAGCAGCTACCGGGGGAATGAGCAGTACTTC. The full variable domain, in which reference TRBV11-3 and TRBJ2-7 provide the parts outside the CDR3, is EAGVVQSPRYKIIEKKQPVAFWCNPISGHNTLYWYLQNLGQGPELLIRYENEEAVDDSQLPKDRFSAERLKGVDSTLKIQPAELGDSAVYLCASSYRGNEQYFGPGTRLTVT.

The rearrangement uses TRBV12-3 or TRBV12-4 and TRBJ1-2; 7 nucleotides align to TRBD1. The CDR3 spans 13 residues. Trimming removed 6 bases from V and 2 bases from J; junction bases left unmatched: 3. The CDR3 is CASSLQGNYGYTF. In nucleotides, the CDR3 is TGTGCCAGCAGCCTACAGGGGAACTATGGCTACACCTTC.

The chain employs TRBV27 and TRBJ1-2; 8 bases fit TRBD1. Trimming cost V 5 bases and J 4 bases; bases outside gene matches: 9. The germline CDR1 and CDR2 sequences are MNHEY and SMNVEV (reference sequence). This CDR3 has 15 amino acids. CDR3 in DNA: TGTGCCAGCAGTCTTGGGACAGGAATTACCTATGGCTACACCTTC. Encoded protein: CASSLGTGITYGYTF.

The CDR3 loop reads CASSEGPGQVDEQYF. CDR3 nucleotides: TGTGCCAGCAGTGAGGGGCCGGGACAGGTGGACGAGCAGTACTTC. The chain links TRBV2 to TRBJ2-7; 8 bases line up with TRBD1. The germline CDR1 and CDR2 sequences are SNHLY and FYNNEI. The CDR3 runs 15 residues. Losses at the gene ends were 3 bases for V and 5 bases for J; bases not matched to a gene: 9.

This clone was seen just once. J is TRBJ1-3 and V is TRBV9; TRBD1 might be the D (5 bases). V was shortened by 0 bases and J by 3 bases, with 7 bases between the two germline ends. CDR3 length: 14 amino acids. Germline values: CDR1 SGDLS, CDR2 YYNGEE. The chain's CDR3 is CASSVVGVGNTIYF. DNA for the CDR3: TGTGCCAGCAGCGTAGTAGGGGTTGGAAACACCATATATTTT.

The rearrangement links TRBV11-2 to TRBJ1-1; no clear D gene. This CDR3 has 15 residues. Germline values: CDR1 SGHAT, CDR2 FQNNGV. The V gene lost 6 bases and the J gene lost 5 bases, with 19 bases spanning the gap. In DNA form, the CDR3 reads TGTGCCAGCAGTCTTCCGAAAGCCTCGGGAACTGAAGCTTTCTTT. This encodes CASSLPKASGTEAFF.

The V and J genes are TRBV18 and TRBJ2-2; tentative D call: TRBD2 (5 bases). Germline V lookup: CDR1 KGHSH, CDR2 LQKENI. Trimming shortened V by 3 bases and J by 2 bases, and 7 bases separated the two germline ends. There are 14 residues in the CDR3. The CDR3 DNA follows: TGTGCCAGCTCACCTCCGGGAAACACCGGGGAGCTGTTTTTT. This sequence encodes CASSPPGNTGELFF.

The chain carries TRBV6-6 and TRBJ1-5; no firm D call. CDR3 length equals 13 residues. Trimming removed 8 bases at V and 0 bases at J, with 8 bases between. Per the germline V gene, CDR1 is MNHNY and CDR2 is SVGAGI (reference sequence). The CDR3 nucleotides are TGTGCCAGCGACATTTCTAGCAATCAGCCCCAGCATTTT. Protein: CASDISSNQPQHF.

In its sample, this clone was seen once. The rearrangement links TRBV7-3 to TRBJ1-1; no clear D gene. CDR1 is SGHTA and CDR2 is FQGTGA in the germline V gene. The CDR3 has 13 residues. The germline V and J ends were trimmed by 2 bases and 6 bases, with 10 bases remaining between them. This chain's CDR3 is CASSLLSSAEAFF. CDR3 bases: TGTGCCAGCAGCTTACTATCTAGTGCTGAAGCTTTCTTT.

This sequence joins TRBV5-1 and TRBJ2-3, with 11 nucleotides matching TRBD2. CDR1 is SGHRS and CDR2 is YFSETQ in the germline V gene. This CDR3 spans 14 amino acids. Germline trimming cut 4 bases from V and 5 bases from J; bases unmatched to any gene: 3. The CDR3 DNA is TGCGCCAGCAGCCTGGGACTAGCGGTAGATACGCAGTATTTT. It codes for CASSLGLAVDTQYF.

V gene TRBV7-3 combines with J gene TRBJ2-1, with TRBD1 matching over 7 bases. V shed 4 bases, J shed 3 bases, and the junction held 3 bases outside the gene matches. This CDR3 comprises 14 residues. Germline V CDR1 and CDR2: SGHTA, FQGTGA. As DNA, the CDR3 is TGTGCCAGCAGCTCGGGACAGCTCTACAATGAGCAGTTCTTC. It translates to CASSSGQLYNEQFF.

This clone was recorded only once. The chain combines TRBV10-1 with TRBJ2-3, with D possibly being TRBD2 (5 bases). With 5 bases removed from V and 2 bases from J, the gap between germline ends came to 17 bases. The CDR3 is made up of 16 amino acids. In germline, CDR1 is WNHNN, CDR2 SYGVQD (reference sequence). The CDR3 region has the DNA TGCGCCAGCAGTACTAGTCGGGGTGGGGACACAGATACGCAGTATTTT. It specifies CASSTSRGGDTDTQYF.

Turning to this clone: Other DNA sequences in this specimen translate into the identical CDR3. The chain combines TRBV27 with TRBJ1-4; 9 positions agree with TRBD1. Germline V lookup: CDR1 MNHEY, CDR2 SMNVEV (reference sequence). This CDR3 has 15 residues. The junction had 7 bases not matched to a gene; V was cut back by 5 bases and J by 6 bases. The CDR3 coding sequence is TGTGCCAGCAGTGGGCCGGGACAGGGTTATGAAAAACTGTTTTTT. Its protein product is CASSGPGQGYEKLFF.

The chain links TRBV18 to TRBJ1-3; tentatively, D is TRBD1 (5 bases). Germline V gives CDR1 KGHSH, CDR2 LQKENI. The CDR3 loop spans 17 amino acids. Trimming stripped 2 bases from V and 0 bases from J, with 14 bases between. The CDR3 protein is CASSPVIQAHSGNTIYF. Here the CDR3 DNA reads TGTGCCAGCTCACCAGTGATACAGGCTCACTCTGGAAACACCATATATTTT.